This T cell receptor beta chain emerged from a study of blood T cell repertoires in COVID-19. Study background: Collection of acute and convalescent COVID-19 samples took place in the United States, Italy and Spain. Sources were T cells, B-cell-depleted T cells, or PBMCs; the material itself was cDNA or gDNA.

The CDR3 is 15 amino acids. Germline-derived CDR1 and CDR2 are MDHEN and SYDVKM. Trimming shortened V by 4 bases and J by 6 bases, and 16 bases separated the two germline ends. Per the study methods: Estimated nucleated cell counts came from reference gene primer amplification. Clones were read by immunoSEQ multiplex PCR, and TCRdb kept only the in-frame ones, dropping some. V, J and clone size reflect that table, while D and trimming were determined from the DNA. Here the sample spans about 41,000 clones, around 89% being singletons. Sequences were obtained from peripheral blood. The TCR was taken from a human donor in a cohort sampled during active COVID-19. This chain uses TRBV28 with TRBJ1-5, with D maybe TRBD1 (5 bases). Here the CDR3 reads CASSYLSGVGQPQHF. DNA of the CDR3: TGTGCCAGCAGTTACCTCTCGGGGGTTGGTCAGCCCCAGCATTTT. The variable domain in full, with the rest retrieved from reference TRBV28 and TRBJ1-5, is DVKVTQSSRYLVKRTGEKVFLECVQDMDHENMFWYRQDPGLGLRLIYFSYDVKMKEKGDIPEGYSVSREKKERFSLILESASTNQTSMYLCASSYLSGVGQPQHFGDGTRLSIL.